The rows below give T cell receptor beta chains drawn from one sample of a study of cytomegalovirus exposure and HLA in healthy donors. The table came from immunoSEQ multiplex PCR; TCRdb's copy has only in-frame clones and leaves some out. The table records 130,000 or so clones, roughly 90% of them present only once. The specimen was PBMCs. These receptors originate from a man aged 25-45 years in good health and CMV-seronegative. Each CDR3 is given without its conserved first and last residue. Fields, in order: J gene, V gene, CDR3 protein.

TRBJ2-3,TRBV5-1,ASSLTANTDTQY
TRBJ1-6,TRBV7-8,ASSLSLRGPRTSPLH
TRBJ1-2,TRBV2,ASSPGGYT
TRBJ1-4,TRBV28,ASSSWDRATNEKLF
TRBJ2-7,TRBV29-1,SVAAGYEQY
TRBJ2-2,TRBV7-9,ASSSTSGGRAGELF
TRBJ1-2,TRBV7-9,ASSPPSEVRVGYT
TRBJ2-3,TRBV5-1,ASSLVGQGADTQY
TRBJ1-1,TRBV7-9,ASSEGAGEAF
TRBJ1-6,TRBV6-5,ASSYSTGQGSSPLH
TRBJ2-7,TRBV29-1,SVYPGTGTYEQY
TRBJ2-6,TRBV12-2,ASRLAIQGQGLGSGANVLT
TRBJ1-2,TRBV7-9,ASSPRQDYGYT
TRBJ1-6,TRBV18,ASSPTDRIASSYNSPLH
TRBJ1-1,TRBV9,ASSSDIGGSTEAF
TRBJ2-4,TRBV7-2,ASSSPGLAPNNIQY
TRBJ2-3,TRBV13,ASSLRGPPKADTQY
TRBJ1-6,TRBV6-5,ASSSPGQTNSPLH
TRBJ1-6,TRBV7-9,AGGWGNSPLH
TRBJ1-2,TRBV15,ATSRDPGRGYGYT